The 10 T cell receptor beta chains in this list originate from one sample, sequenced in a study of PD-1 blockade in mismatch repair-deficient tumors. Clones were read by immunoSEQ multiplex PCR, and TCRdb kept only the in-frame ones, dropping some. The table lists some 130,000 clones, approximately 91% of them singletons. The sample was peripheral blood, taken approximately 70 weeks after starting pembrolizumab. The receptor set was obtained from an adult with mismatch repair-deficient cancer.

This chain links TRBV20-1 with TRBJ2-7; 8 nucleotides line up with TRBD1. Germline loops: CDR1 DFQATT, CDR2 SNEGSKA (reference sequence). The ends lost 6 bases at V and 5 bases at J; junction bases unmatched: 3. CDR3 length: 11 amino acids. The CDR3 DNA reads TGCAGTGCCCAGACAGGGGACGAGCAGTACTTC. Amino acids: CSAQTGDEQYF.

The chain combines TRBV7-6 with TRBJ2-7; no clear D. Germline-derived CDR1 and CDR2 are SGHVS and FNYEAQ. The germline V and J ends were trimmed by 3 bases and 2 bases, with 8 bases remaining between them. The CDR3 runs to 13 residues. In DNA, the CDR3 is TGTGCCAGCAGCTTGGGCGACACCTACGAGCAGTACTTC. Residues: CASSLGDTYEQYF.

The chain uses TRBV28 and TRBJ1-2; 8 bases are shared with TRBD1. The CDR3 is 16 amino acids. V gave up 5 bases and J gave up 8 bases; unmatched junction bases: 16. The V gene's germline CDR1 is MDHEN and CDR2 SYDVKM. The DNA for the CDR3 is TGTGCCAGCAGTGACTATTCTCTCCAGGGGGCGCGGGGCTACACCTTC. Amino acids: CASSDYSLQGARGYTF.

This clone appeared a single time. The chain is built from TRBV5-4 and TRBJ2-1; 10 nucleotides agree with TRBD2. This CDR3 has 14 amino acids. Germline V gene sequence: CDR1 SGHNT, CDR2 YYREEE (reference sequence). V shed 6 bases and J 6 bases; nucleotides not matched to a gene: 6. The CDR3 reads CASTTGLARNEQFF. The DNA for the CDR3 is TGTGCCAGCACCACGGGACTAGCGCGCAATGAGCAGTTCTTC. The complete variable domain, with remaining parts taken from reference TRBV5-4 and TRBJ2-1, reads ETGVTQSPTHLIKTRGQQVTLRCSSQSGHNTVSWYQQALGQGPQFIFQYYREEENGRGNFPPRFSGLQFPNYSSELNVNALELDDSALYLCASTTGLARNEQFFGPGTRLTVL.

The V gene is TRBV27, the J gene TRBJ2-3, with TRBD2 identical over 10 bases. Per germline, CDR1 MNHEY and CDR2 SMNVEV (reference sequence). This CDR3 is built from 16 residues. V was pared by 8 bases and J by 2 bases, with 10 bases of the junction left unmatched. Here the CDR3 reads CASHTMTSGLTDTQYF. CDR3 DNA: TGTGCCAGCCATACCATGACTAGCGGGCTCACAGATACGCAGTATTTT.

The chain recombines TRBV2 with TRBJ2-7; no firm D call. This CDR3 region has 11 residues. Germline V gene sequence: CDR1 SNHLY, CDR2 FYNNEI. The ends were cut back, 9 bases at V and 4 bases at J, with 10 bases in the middle. As DNA, the CDR3 is TGTGCCAGTCAACAAAGTTACGAGCAGTACTTC. The encoded protein is CASQQSYEQYF.

The chain employs TRBV5-4 and TRBJ2-3; TRBD2 matches at 7 bases. The V gene's germline CDR1 is SGHNT and CDR2 YYREEE (reference sequence). The CDR3 spans 14 residues. V lost 6 bases to trimming and J lost 3 bases; unmatched junction nucleotides: 7. CDR3 nucleotides: TGTGCCAGCACTATGACTAGCCAAACAGATACGCAGTATTTT. Residues: CASTMTSQTDTQYF. The full variable domain, rest sourced from reference TRBV5-4 and TRBJ2-3, is ETGVTQSPTHLIKTRGQQVTLRCSSQSGHNTVSWYQQALGQGPQFIFQYYREEENGRGNFPPRFSGLQFPNYSSELNVNALELDDSALYLCASTMTSQTDTQYFGPGTRLTVL.

This clone came up once. The gene calls are TRBV5-6 and TRBJ2-2, with D perhaps TRBD1 (6 bases). The CDR3 length is 17 residues. Trimming removed 0 bases from V and 6 bases from J, with 18 bases in between. CDR1 is SGHDT and CDR2 is YYEEEE in the germline V gene. The CDR3 DNA follows: TGTGCCAGCAGCTTGGACGCGTCAGGGGATCGTTCCGGGGAGCTGTTTTTT. Amino acids: CASSLDASGDRSGELFF.

The chain uses TRBV27 and TRBJ2-7; 7 bases fit TRBD2. Per germline, CDR1 MNHEY and CDR2 SMNVEV (reference sequence). With V trimmed by 6 bases and J by 6 bases, 17 bases remained unmatched. CDR3 length: 16 amino acids. DNA of the CDR3: TGTGCCAGCAGCCCCCTCGGTCCGGGAGGAGTCTCCGAGCAGTACTTC. This codes for CASSPLGPGGVSEQYF.

The rearrangement links TRBV9 to TRBJ2-2; 7 nucleotides match TRBD2. V lost 4 bases, J lost 0 bases, and 6 bases stayed unmatched. The CDR3 loop spans 16 amino acids. The germline gives CDR1 SGDLS, CDR2 YYNGEE. For the CDR3, the DNA is TGTGCCAGCAGCTCGGCAGCGGGGACGAACACCGGGGAGCTGTTTTTT. The encoded protein is CASSSAAGTNTGELFF.